These 8 T cell receptor beta chains came from one sample sequenced in a study of shared clonotypes between healthy human individuals. Repertoires were generated with immunoSEQ multiplex PCR, while TCRdb's copy carries only in-frame clones and drops some. The data show some 320,000 clones, with about nine tenths seen just once and 15% to 20% held by the top ten. Specimen: memory CD8+ T cells sorted from blood. Subset: CD45RO+ cells pooled with CCR7-negative TemRA cells. Every receptor here comes from a man in his late teens or twenties in good health.

A word on this clone: Other DNA sequences of this sample code for an identical CDR3. This chain joins TRBV9 and TRBJ2-7; D may be TRBD1 or TRBD2 (6 bases each). CDR1 is SGDLS and CDR2 is YYNGEE in the germline V gene. This CDR3 is built from 14 residues. Trimming pared 2 bases from V and 4 bases from J, leaving 13 bases between. This chain's CDR3 is CASSVSGGGYEQYF. For the CDR3, the DNA is TGTGCCAGCAGCGTGTCCGGGGGCGGGTACGAGCAGTACTTC.

This chain links TRBV2 with TRBJ2-1; D not certain. V was trimmed by 11 bases and J by 3 bases, leaving 14 bases between them. This CDR3 has 13 residues. Germline values: CDR1 SNHLY, CDR2 FYNNEI. As DNA, the CDR3 is TGTGCCCCTGGGGTGGGATACTACAATGAGCAGTTCTTC. Translating it yields CAPGVGYYNEQFF.

The chain has TRBV7-3 and TRBJ1-1, with D possibly TRBD1 on 5 matching bases. This CDR3 spans 14 amino acids. Per the germline V gene, CDR1 is SGHTA and CDR2 is FQGTGA. The ends were cut back, 0 bases at V and 1 base at J, with 6 bases in the middle. CDR3: CASSLTGQNTEAFF. The CDR3 DNA reads as TGTGCCAGCAGCTTAACCGGACAGAACACTGAAGCTTTCTTT.

The J gene is TRBJ1-2, the V gene TRBV5-6; 7 bases are shared with TRBD1. J lost 4 bases, V lost 1 base, and 10 bases had no gene match. The germline gives CDR1 SGHDT, CDR2 YYEEEE. This CDR3 has 16 residues. CDR3 DNA: TGTGCCAGCAGCTTGTGGTTAAACAGGGGCTCCTATGGCTACACCTTC. Its translation is CASSLWLNRGSYGYTF. The entire variable domain, with the rest obtained from reference TRBV5-6 and TRBJ1-2, is as follows: DAGVTQSPTHLIKTRGQQVTLRCSPKSGHDTVSWYQQALGQGPQFIFQYYEEEERQRGNFPDRFSGHQFPNYSSELNVNALLLGDSALYLCASSLWLNRGSYGYTFGSGTRLTVV.

V is TRBV10-1 and J is TRBJ2-7; 9 nucleotides line up with TRBD2. The V segment lost 0 bases and the J segment 0 bases; nucleotides outside the gene matches: 3. The CDR3 is 16 amino acids. Germline V lookup: CDR1 WNHNN, CDR2 SYGVQD (reference sequence). The CDR3 protein is CASSESEREASYEQYF. The CDR3 bases are TGCGCCAGCAGTGAGTCAGAGCGGGAGGCCTCCTACGAGCAGTACTTC.

The J gene is TRBJ2-5, the V gene TRBV25-1; a possible D gene is TRBD1 (5 bases). The germline V and J ends were trimmed by 3 bases and 2 bases, with 19 bases remaining between them. The CDR3 totals 17 residues. Germline V gene sequence: CDR1 MGHDK, CDR2 SYGVNS. The chain's CDR3 is CASSDQGVFRVQETQYF. DNA of the CDR3: TGTGCCAGCAGTGACCAAGGAGTTTTCAGGGTTCAAGAGACCCAGTACTTC.

This clone was seen just once. The chain employs TRBV11-2 and TRBJ2-3; D gene unclear. Germline V gene lookup returns CDR1 SGHAT and CDR2 FQNNGV. The CDR3 has 15 residues. Trimming stripped 1 base from V and 3 bases from J, with 11 bases between. CDR3 nucleotide sequence: TGTGCCAGCAGCTTAGGAGACGGCCAGACAGATACGCAGTATTTT. Translation gives CASSLGDGQTDTQYF.

The chain is built from TRBV10-3 and TRBJ1-1, with 7 nucleotides matching TRBD1. Trimming at V came to 4 bases and at J to 4 bases, leaving 3 bases not matched to a gene. This CDR3 has 13 amino acids. From germline, CDR1 is ENHRY and CDR2 SYGVKD. The CDR3 reads CAISVGQVTEAFF. The CDR3 coding sequence is TGTGCCATCAGTGTCGGACAGGTCACTGAAGCTTTCTTT.